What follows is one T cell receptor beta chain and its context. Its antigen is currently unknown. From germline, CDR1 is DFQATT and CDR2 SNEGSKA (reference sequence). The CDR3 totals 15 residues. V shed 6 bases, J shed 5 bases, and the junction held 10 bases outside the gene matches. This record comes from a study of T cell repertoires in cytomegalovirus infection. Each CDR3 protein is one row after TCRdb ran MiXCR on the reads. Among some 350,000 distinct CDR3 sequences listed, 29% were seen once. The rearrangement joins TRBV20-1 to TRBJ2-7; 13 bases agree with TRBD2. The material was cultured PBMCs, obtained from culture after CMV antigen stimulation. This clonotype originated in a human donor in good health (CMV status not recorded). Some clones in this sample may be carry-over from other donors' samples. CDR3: CSAVPGLAGRDEQYF. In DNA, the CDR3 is TGCAGTGCCGTCCCGGGACTAGCGGGAAGAGACGAGCAGTACTTC.